One and the same sample provided the 16 T cell receptor beta chains below, sequenced in a study of blood T cell repertoires in COVID-19. TCRdb's copy holds only in-frame clones and misses some; the assay was immunoSEQ multiplex PCR. The sample holds just over 300,000 clones; 85% to 90% are singletons and the top ten take 1.5% to 2%. The sample comprised peripheral blood. These receptors came from a woman aged 30 to 39 with COVID-19, enrolled during active disease.

The chain is built from TRBV6-5 and TRBJ1-6; D is undetermined. The CDR3 spans 15 residues. Germline assignment: CDR1 MNHEY and CDR2 SVGAGI. Trimming removed 6 bases at V and 0 bases at J, with 9 bases between. CDR3: CASSRSLSYNSPLHF. The CDR3 coding sequence is TGTGCCAGCAGCCGAAGCCTCTCCTATAATTCACCCCTCCACTTT.

This chain joins TRBV24-1 and TRBJ1-5; TRBD1 matches 7 bases. In germline, CDR1 is KGHDR, CDR2 SFDVKD. V lost 3 bases and J lost 3; bases outside the gene matches: 7. The CDR3 contains 16 residues. The CDR3 reads CATSDPTGDTNQPQHF. The CDR3 region has the DNA TGTGCCACCAGTGATCCAACAGGGGACACCAATCAGCCCCAGCATTTT.

The rearrangement uses TRBV4-1 and TRBJ2-1; TRBD2 matches at 7 bases. V shed 6 bases and J 3 bases; nucleotides not matched to a gene: 11. The CDR3 is made up of 16 amino acids. CDR1 and CDR2 (germline): MGHRA, YSYEKL. The chain's CDR3 is CASSSLGLVGYNEQFF. In DNA form, the CDR3 reads TGCGCCAGCAGTTCACTCGGACTAGTGGGCTACAATGAGCAGTTCTTC.

This clone was observed a handful of times. DNA of the CDR3: TGTGCCAGCAGTCAAGACAGGTCACTTAATGAAAAACTGTTTTTT. It specifies CASSQDRSLNEKLFF. This chain connects TRBV28 to TRBJ1-4; tentative D call: TRBD1 (6 bases). Germline V gives CDR1 MDHEN, CDR2 SYDVKM. Trimming stripped 5 bases from V and 4 bases from J, with 14 bases between. This CDR3 comprises 15 residues.

V gene TRBV9 combines with J gene TRBJ2-3; a weak D match, TRBD2 (6 bases). The V gene's germline CDR1 is SGDLS and CDR2 YYNGEE. The V gene lost 0 bases and the J gene lost 5 bases, with 10 bases spanning the gap. This CDR3 region has 14 residues. CDR3 residues: CASSVDGGGDTQYF. The CDR3 nucleotides are TGTGCCAGCAGCGTAGACGGGGGAGGAGATACGCAGTATTTT. Filled out from reference TRBV9 and TRBJ2-3, the complete variable domain reads DSGVTQTPKHLITATGQRVTLRCSPRSGDLSVYWYQQSLDQGLQFLIQYYNGEERAKGNILERFSAQQFPDLHSELNLSSLELGDSALYFCASSVDGGGDTQYFGPGTRLTVL.

The chain links TRBV25-1 to TRBJ2-5, with D perhaps matching TRBD2 (5 bases). CDR1 is MGHDK, CDR2 SYGVNS, per germline. This CDR3 spans 16 amino acids. V was trimmed by 2 bases and J by 4 bases, leaving 17 bases between them. The CDR3 bases are TGTGCCAGCAGTGAAGCCCCGACACCCCGGGGAGAGACCCAGTACTTC. Encoded protein: CASSEAPTPRGETQYF.

V usage is TRBV6-6 and J usage is TRBJ2-3, with TRBD2 identical over 7 bases. Per germline, CDR1 MNHNY and CDR2 SVGAGI (reference sequence). After removal of 2 bases from V and 5 bases from J, the junction contained 10 bases not matched to a gene. This CDR3 has 16 amino acids. CDR3 sequence: CASSYRIGGMEDTQYF. CDR3 in DNA: TGTGCCAGCAGTTACCGAATCGGGGGGATGGAAGATACGCAGTATTTT.

In its sample, this clone was seen a few times. The gene calls are TRBV21-1 and TRBJ2-7; the table's D call of TRBD2 was not tested on the DNA. TRBV21-1 has pseudogene status. This CDR3 region has 14 residues. Here the CDR3 DNA reads TGTGCCAGCAGCAAAACGGAGAGCTCCTACGAGCAGTACGTC. This encodes CASSKTESSYEQYV.

The chain employs TRBV24-1 and TRBJ1-1; 7 bases map to TRBD1. Germline lookup yields CDR1 KGHDR and CDR2 SFDVKD. Germline trimming cut 4 bases from V and 4 bases from J; bases unmatched to any gene: 11. This CDR3 spans 16 amino acids. The DNA for the CDR3 is TGTGCCACCAGTGAAGGGGGCCGGGAATTTGGCACTGAAGCTTTCTTT. Protein product: CATSEGGREFGTEAFF.

For the CDR3, the DNA is TGTGCCAGCAGCAAAGGTGGGGGAGGGGCCTACGAGCAGTACGTC. Its protein product is CASSKGGGGAYEQYV. This rearrangement joins TRBV21-1 to TRBJ2-7; the table's D call, TRBD2, was not checked against the DNA. TRBV21-1 is deemed a pseudogene. The CDR3 totals 15 residues.

The V gene is TRBV20-1, the J gene TRBJ2-7; 12 bases map to TRBD2. V lost 3 bases and J lost 3; bases outside the gene matches: 3. In germline, CDR1 is DFQATT, CDR2 SNEGSKA (reference sequence). The CDR3 is made up of 14 amino acids. CDR3 loop: CSASGTSGFYEQYF. CDR3 nucleotides: TGCAGTGCTAGTGGGACTAGCGGGTTCTACGAGCAGTACTTC.

CDR3 nucleotide sequence: TGTGCCAGTAGTACGATAGCAGGGGGCACTGAAGCTTTCTTT. Translated: CASSTIAGGTEAFF. The V gene is TRBV19, the J gene TRBJ1-1, with 7 positions matching TRBD1. The length of the CDR3 is 14 residues. The germline CDR1 and CDR2 sequences are LNHDA and SQIVND (reference sequence). The V gene end was trimmed by 4 bases and the J gene end by 4 bases; junction bases not matched to a gene: 6.

The chain employs TRBV15 and TRBJ1-5; D uncertain. This CDR3 has 13 amino acids. From germline, CDR1 is LNHNV and CDR2 YYDKDF (reference sequence). The ends were cut back, 1 base at V and 10 bases at J, with 11 bases in the middle. Here the CDR3 reads CATSRAEAGPQHF. CDR3 coding DNA: TGTGCCACCAGCAGAGCGGAGGCGGGTCCCCAGCATTTT.

This chain connects TRBV6-5 to TRBJ1-6; D unclear. Germline values: CDR1 MNHEY, CDR2 SVGAGI. This CDR3 is built from 16 residues. V shed 2 bases and J shed 5 bases, with 13 bases lying between them. In DNA form, the CDR3 reads TGTGCCAGCAGTTACGCCTATCAGAGGGATAATTCACCCCTCCACTTT. Its protein is CASSYAYQRDNSPLHF.

The chain employs TRBV9 and TRBJ2-3, with D uncertain. The germline V gene encodes CDR1 SGDLS and CDR2 YYNGEE. CDR3 length: 13 amino acids. Trimming shortened V by 3 bases and J by 1 base, and 6 bases separated the two germline ends. CDR3 in DNA: TGTGCCAGCAGCGGCCGAGGCACAGATACGCAGTATTTT. It yields the protein CASSGRGTDTQYF. Complete variable domain (other parts from reference TRBV9 and TRBJ2-3): DSGVTQTPKHLITATGQRVTLRCSPRSGDLSVYWYQQSLDQGLQFLIQYYNGEERAKGNILERFSAQQFPDLHSELNLSSLELGDSALYFCASSGRGTDTQYFGPGTRLTVL.

The rearrangement uses TRBV7-2 and TRBJ2-5; 9 bases match TRBD1. CDR1 is SGHTA and CDR2 is FQGNSA in the germline V gene. Unmatched junction bases numbered 12, after V lost 5 bases and J lost 5 bases. This CDR3 contains 16 residues. The CDR3, as DNA: TGTGCCAGCAGCACCCGAAGGGACAGGGTATGGGAGACCCAGTACTTC. Its protein product is CASSTRRDRVWETQYF.